Described below is a single TCR beta chain sequence and its context. No cognate antigen has been identified for it. Qualities for individual bases were not recorded, and no much larger clone is one base off. The identical CDR3 is also encoded by other nucleotide sequences in the sample. TCRbeta CDR3 regions were amplified from genomic DNA by means of the immunoSEQ Assay, a bias-controlled multiplex PCR. For the original study's pipeline: Nucleated cell counts per sample were estimated from amplification of reference gene primers within the assay. Sequence reads were collapsed and filtered to measure the absolute abundance of every unique TCRbeta CDR3 rearrangement. For each sample, productive Simpson clonality was calculated as the square root of Simpson's diversity index across productive rearrangements. The source is immuneACCESS, and TCRdb retained only in-frame sequences with V and J called. Part of the clones is not carried over; for the studies checked, unresolved V genes explain less than half of this, and the remainder is unexplained. The V and J calls and clone size come from that table; D and trimming were worked out from the DNA. The sample profile shows under 300,000 clones; more than 75% of them were found once. More than 6.5% of the sample comes from the top ten.

Whole blood was collected in K2EDTA tubes by collaborating institutions according to the institutions' own protocols. For TCRbeta analysis, collaborator samples were shipped as frozen whole blood, as isolated PBMCs, or as DNA extracted from either sample type. V was cut back by 0 bases and J by 7 bases, leaving a gap of 10 bases between them. The CDR3 measures 14 amino acids from cysteine to phenylalanine. Here the CDR3 DNA is all that survives: 42 bases in frame from base 1. CDR1 SGHRS and CDR2 YFSETQ are derived from the germline V gene. This sample was taken from a study of blood T cell repertoires in COVID-19 (dated by TCRdb to the early 2020s). Describing the broader study: Samples from collaborators originated in the United States, Italy and Spain and spanned both the acute and convalescent phases of COVID-19. The prospective study material was composed of cDNA or gDNA derived from T cells, B-cell-depleted T cells, or PBMCs. The repertoires were made available in a free public database intended to serve as a resource for research on the immune response to SARS-CoV-2. Deeply sampled blood TCRbeta repertoires from subjects exposed to, actively infected with, or recovered from COVID-19 were included in the dataset. Nearly every sample came with metadata listing a de-identified subject ID, COVID-19 status, age in years and sex. Samples came from the ongoing ImmuneRACE study (first 160 participants) plus 1,254 subjects from 6 global collaborators. Where available, HLA class I and class II types were taken from metadata supplied by the sample provider and were not determined by assay-based typing.

General findings and caveats noted by the study authors: How much clinical and demographic metadata was included differed by source and by participant, and the metadata was provided uncurated.

This chain is built from TRBV5-1 and TRBJ1-4; the D gene cannot be named for sure. The sample comprised peripheral blood. The receptor comes from a woman aged 70-85 years with active or convalescent COVID-19. The CDR3 region has the sequence CASSLGGGSEKLFF. The DNA sequence is as follows: TGCGCCAGCAGCTTGGGAGGAGGGAGTGAAAAACTGTTTTTT.